This TCR beta chain was captured in a study of regulatory T cells in long-lasting Graves disease. Time point reported: newly diagnosed GD, antithyroid drugs for less than 3 months. Researchers made the TCR library from RNA that was extracted from PBMCs. The CDR3 loop spans 14 amino acids. CDR1 and CDR2 from the germline V gene are MNHNS and SASEGT. V was shortened by 6 bases and J by 0 bases, with 9 bases between the two germline ends. The authors built TCR beta libraries using iRepertoire HTBI primers and Arm-PCR of CDR3 regions. One entry per CDR3 protein results from TCRdb running MiXCR on the multiplex PCR reads. Altogether 450,000 to 600,000 distinct CDR3 sequences are present, roughly 12% being singletons, with the ten largest covering 8% to 10%. The same sample was also studied in work on T cells in Graves' hyperthyroidism and ophthalmopathy. That publication notes: Using the HTBI primer set, a first-round RT-PCR was run on the TCR CDR3. Blood also showed most of the thyroid clonotypes that were expanded above 0.001.

Sequencing was performed on peripheral blood mononuclear cells (PBMCs), taken at new diagnosis, from a patient treated with antithyroid drugs. The gene calls are TRBV6-1 and TRBJ1-5; unclear D gene. The receptor was isolated from a man aged 30-40 years with Graves disease. The CDR3 DNA reads TGTGCCAGCAGAATAAATTTTAGCAATCAGCCCCAGCATTTT. Protein: CASRINFSNQPQHF.